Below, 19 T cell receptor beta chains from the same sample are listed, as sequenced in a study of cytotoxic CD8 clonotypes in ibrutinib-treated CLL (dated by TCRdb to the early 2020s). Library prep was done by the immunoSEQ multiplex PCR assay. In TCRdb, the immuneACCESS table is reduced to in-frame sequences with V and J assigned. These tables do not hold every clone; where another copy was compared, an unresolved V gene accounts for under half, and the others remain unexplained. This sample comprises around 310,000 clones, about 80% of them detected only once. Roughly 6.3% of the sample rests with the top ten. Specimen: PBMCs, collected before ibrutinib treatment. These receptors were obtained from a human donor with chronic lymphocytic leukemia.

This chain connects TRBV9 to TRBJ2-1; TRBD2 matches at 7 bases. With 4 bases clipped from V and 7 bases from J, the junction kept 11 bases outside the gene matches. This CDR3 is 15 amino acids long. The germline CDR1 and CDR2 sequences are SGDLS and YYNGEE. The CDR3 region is CASSPRVAGLNEQFF. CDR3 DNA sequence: TGTGCCAGCAGCCCTAGAGTAGCGGGCTTGAATGAGCAGTTCTTC.

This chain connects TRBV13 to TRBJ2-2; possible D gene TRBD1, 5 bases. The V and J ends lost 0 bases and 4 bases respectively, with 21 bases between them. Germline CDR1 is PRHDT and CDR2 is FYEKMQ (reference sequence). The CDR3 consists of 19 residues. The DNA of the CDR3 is TGTGCCAGCAGCTTAGGCAAGGGGCCCTTGATAAGTGGCACCGGGGAGCTGTTTTTT. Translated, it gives CASSLGKGPLISGTGELFF.

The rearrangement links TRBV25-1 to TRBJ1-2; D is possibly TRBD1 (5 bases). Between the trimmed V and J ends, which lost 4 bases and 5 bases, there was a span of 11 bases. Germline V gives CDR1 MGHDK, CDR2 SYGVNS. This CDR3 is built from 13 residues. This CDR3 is CASSGGNIYGYTF. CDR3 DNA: TGTGCCAGCAGTGGGGGGAACATATATGGCTACACCTTC.

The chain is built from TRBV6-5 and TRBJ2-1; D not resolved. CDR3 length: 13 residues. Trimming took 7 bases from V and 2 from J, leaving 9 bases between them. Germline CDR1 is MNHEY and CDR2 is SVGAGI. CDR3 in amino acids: CASTSGAYNEQFF. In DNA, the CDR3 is TGTGCCAGCACGTCTGGGGCCTACAATGAGCAGTTCTTC.

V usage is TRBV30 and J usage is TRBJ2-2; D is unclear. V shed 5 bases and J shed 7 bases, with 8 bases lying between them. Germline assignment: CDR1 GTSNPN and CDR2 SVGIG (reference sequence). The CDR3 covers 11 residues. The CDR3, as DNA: TGTGCCTGGTACTCTGACGGGGAGCTGTTTTTT. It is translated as CAWYSDGELFF. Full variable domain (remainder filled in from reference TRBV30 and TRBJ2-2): SQTIHQWPATLVQPVGSPLSLECTVEGTSNPNLYWYRQAAGRGLQLLFYSVGIGQISSEVPQNLSASRPQDRQFILSSKKLLLSDSGFYLCAWYSDGELFFGEGSRLTVL.

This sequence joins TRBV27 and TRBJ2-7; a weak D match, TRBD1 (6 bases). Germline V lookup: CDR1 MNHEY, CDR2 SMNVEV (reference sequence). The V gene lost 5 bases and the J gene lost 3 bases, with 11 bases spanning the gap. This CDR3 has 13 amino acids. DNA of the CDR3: TGTGCCAGCAGTCGTAGCAGGGGCTACGAGCAGTACTTC. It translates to CASSRSRGYEQYF.

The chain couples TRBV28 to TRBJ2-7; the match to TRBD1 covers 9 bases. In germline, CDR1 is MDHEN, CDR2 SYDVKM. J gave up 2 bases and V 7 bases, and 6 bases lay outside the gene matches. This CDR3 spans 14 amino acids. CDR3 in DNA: TGTGCCAGCACCTTAGGGACAGGGACCTACGAGCAGTACTTC. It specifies CASTLGTGTYEQYF.

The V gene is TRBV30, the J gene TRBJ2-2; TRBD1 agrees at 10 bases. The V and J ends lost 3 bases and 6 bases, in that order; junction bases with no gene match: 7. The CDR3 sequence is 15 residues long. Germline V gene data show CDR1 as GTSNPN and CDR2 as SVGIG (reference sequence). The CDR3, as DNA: TGTGCCTGGAGACGTCCCGGGACAGGGGCCGGGGAGCTGTTTTTT. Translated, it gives CAWRRPGTGAGELFF.

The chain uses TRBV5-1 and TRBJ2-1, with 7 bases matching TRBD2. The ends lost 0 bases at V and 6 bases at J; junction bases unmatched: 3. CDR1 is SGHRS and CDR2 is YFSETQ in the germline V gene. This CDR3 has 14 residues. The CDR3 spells CASSLGGSANEQFF. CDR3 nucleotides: TGCGCCAGCAGCTTGGGCGGGAGTGCCAATGAGCAGTTCTTC.

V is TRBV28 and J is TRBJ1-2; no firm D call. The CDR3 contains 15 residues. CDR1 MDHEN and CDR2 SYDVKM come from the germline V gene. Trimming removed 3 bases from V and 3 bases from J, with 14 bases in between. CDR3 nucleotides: TGTGCCAGCAGTTTGTCGGAGGCCTACCACTATGGCTACACCTTC. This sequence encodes CASSLSEAYHYGYTF.

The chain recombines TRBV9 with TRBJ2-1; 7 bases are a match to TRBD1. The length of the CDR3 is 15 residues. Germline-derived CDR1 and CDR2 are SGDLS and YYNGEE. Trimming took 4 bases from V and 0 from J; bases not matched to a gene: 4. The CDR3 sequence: CASSPPGGSYNEQFF. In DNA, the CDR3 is TGTGCCAGCAGCCCTCCAGGGGGCTCCTACAATGAGCAGTTCTTC.

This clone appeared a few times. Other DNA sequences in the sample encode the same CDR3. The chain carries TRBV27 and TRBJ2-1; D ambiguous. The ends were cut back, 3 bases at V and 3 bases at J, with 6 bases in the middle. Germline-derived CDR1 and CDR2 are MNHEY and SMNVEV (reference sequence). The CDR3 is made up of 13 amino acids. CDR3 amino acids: CASSLSRYNEQFF. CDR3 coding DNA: TGTGCCAGCAGTTTGAGCCGCTACAATGAGCAGTTCTTC.

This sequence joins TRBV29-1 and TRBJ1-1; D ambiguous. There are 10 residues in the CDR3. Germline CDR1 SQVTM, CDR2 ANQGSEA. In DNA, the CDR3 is TGCGGTTGGGGGAACACTGAAGCTTTCTTT. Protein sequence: CGWGNTEAFF.

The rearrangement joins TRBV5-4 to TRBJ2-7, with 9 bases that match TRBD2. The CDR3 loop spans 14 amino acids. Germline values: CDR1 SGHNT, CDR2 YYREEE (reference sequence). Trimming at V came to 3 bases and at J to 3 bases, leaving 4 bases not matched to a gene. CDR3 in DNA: TGTGCCAGCAGCTACCGACTAGCGGACTACGAGCAGTACTTC. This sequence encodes CASSYRLADYEQYF.

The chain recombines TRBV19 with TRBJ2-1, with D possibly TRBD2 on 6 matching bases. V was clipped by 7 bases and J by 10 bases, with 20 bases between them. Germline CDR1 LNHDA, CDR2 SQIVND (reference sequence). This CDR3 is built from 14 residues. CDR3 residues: CASKGLRRLEEQFF. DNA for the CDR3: TGTGCCAGTAAGGGTCTCCGGAGACTAGAGGAGCAGTTCTTC.

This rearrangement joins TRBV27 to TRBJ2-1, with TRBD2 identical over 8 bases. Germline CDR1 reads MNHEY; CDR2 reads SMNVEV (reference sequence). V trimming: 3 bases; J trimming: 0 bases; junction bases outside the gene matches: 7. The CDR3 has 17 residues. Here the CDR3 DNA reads TGTGCCAGCAGTTTTTTATCGGGAGGGCCCTCCTACAATGAGCAGTTCTTC. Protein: CASSFLSGGPSYNEQFF.

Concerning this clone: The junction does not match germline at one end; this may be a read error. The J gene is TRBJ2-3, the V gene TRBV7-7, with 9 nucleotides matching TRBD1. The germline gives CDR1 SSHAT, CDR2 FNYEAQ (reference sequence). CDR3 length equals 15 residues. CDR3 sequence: CASSLGTGSSDTQYF. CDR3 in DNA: TGTGCTAGCAGCCTCGGGACAGGGTCATCAGATACGCAGTATTTT. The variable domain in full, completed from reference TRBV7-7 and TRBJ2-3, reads GAGVSQSPRYKVTKRGQDVTLRCDPISSHATLYWYQQALGQGPEFLTYFNYEAQPDKSGLPSDRFSAERPEGSISTLTIQRTEQRDSAMYRCASSLGTGSSDTQYFGPGTRLTVL.

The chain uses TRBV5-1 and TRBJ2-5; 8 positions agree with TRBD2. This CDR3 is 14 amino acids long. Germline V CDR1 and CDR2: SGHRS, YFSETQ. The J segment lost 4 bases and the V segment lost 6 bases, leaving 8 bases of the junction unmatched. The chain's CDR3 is CASTTGGPRETQYF. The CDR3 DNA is TGCGCCAGCACGACGGGAGGGCCGAGAGAGACCCAGTACTTC.

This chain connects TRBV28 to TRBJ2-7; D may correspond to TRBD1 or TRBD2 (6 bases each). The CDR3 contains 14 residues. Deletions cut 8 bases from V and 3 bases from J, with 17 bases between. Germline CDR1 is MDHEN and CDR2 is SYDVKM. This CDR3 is CASQSGGGDYEQYF. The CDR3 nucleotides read TGTGCCAGCCAAAGCGGAGGGGGAGACTACGAGCAGTACTTC.